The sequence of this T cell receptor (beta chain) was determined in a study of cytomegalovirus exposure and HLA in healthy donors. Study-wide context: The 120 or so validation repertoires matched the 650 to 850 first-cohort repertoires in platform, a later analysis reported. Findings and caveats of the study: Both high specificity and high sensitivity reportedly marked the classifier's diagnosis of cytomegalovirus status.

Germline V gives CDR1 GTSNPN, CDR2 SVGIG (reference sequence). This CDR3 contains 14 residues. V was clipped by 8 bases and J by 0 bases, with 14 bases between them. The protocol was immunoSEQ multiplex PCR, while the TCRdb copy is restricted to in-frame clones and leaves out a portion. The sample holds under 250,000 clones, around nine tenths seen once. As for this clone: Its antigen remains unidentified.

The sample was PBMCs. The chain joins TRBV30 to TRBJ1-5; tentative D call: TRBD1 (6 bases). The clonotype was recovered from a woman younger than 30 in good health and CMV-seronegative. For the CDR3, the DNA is TGTGCCGGGGGGGCTGGGGTTAGCAATCAGCCCCAGCATTTT. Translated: CAGGAGVSNQPQHF.